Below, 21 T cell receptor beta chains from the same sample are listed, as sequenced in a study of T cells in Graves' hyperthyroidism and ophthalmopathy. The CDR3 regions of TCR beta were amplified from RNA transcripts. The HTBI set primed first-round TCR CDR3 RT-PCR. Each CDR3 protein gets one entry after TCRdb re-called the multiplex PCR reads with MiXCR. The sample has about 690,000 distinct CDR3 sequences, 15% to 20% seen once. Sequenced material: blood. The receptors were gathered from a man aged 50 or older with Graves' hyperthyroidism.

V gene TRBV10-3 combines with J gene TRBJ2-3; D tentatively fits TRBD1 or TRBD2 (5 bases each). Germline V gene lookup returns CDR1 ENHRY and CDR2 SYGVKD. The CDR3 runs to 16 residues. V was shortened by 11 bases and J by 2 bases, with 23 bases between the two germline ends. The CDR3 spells CASQPPGPGNTDTQYF. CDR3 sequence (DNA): TGTGCCTCGCAACCCCCGGGGCCGGGAAACACAGATACGCAGTATTTT.

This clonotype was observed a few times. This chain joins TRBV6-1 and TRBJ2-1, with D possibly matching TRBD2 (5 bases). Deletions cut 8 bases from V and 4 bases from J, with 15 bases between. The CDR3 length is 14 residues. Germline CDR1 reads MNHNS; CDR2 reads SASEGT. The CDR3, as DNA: TGTGCCAGCTCGTACGGACGAGGGTACAATGAGCAGTTCTTC. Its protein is CASSYGRGYNEQFF.

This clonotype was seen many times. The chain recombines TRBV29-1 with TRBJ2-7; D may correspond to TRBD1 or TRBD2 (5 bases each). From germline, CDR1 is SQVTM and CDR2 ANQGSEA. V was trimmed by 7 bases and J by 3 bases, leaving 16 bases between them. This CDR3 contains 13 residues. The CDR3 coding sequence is TGCAGCGCCCGCACCGGGACGAGCTACGAGCAGTACTTC. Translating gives CSARTGTSYEQYF.

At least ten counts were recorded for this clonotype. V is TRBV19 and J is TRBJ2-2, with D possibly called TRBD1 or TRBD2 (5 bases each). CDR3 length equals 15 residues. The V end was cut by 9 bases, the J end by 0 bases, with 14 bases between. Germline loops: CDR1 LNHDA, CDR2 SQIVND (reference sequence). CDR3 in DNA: TGTGCCAGCAGAGTCCAGGGAGCGAACACCGGGGAGCTGTTTTTT. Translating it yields CASRVQGANTGELFF.

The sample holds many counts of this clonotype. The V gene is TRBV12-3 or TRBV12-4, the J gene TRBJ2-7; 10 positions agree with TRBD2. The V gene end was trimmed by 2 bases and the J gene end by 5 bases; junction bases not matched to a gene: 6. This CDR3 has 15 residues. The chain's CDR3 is CASSLYLAGVNEQYF. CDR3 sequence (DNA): TGTGCCAGCAGTTTATACCTAGCGGGAGTGAACGAGCAGTACTTC.

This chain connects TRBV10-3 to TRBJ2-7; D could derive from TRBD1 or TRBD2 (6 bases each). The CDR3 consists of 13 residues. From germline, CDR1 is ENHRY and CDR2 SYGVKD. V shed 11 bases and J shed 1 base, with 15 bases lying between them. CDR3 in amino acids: CAARGTPSYEQYF. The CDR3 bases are TGTGCCGCCCGGGGGACACCTTCCTACGAGCAGTACTTC.

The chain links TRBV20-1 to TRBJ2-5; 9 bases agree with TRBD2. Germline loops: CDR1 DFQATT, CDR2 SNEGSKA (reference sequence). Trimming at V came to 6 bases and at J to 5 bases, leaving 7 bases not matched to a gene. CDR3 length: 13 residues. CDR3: CSAEGLAPETQYF. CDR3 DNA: TGCAGTGCCGAGGGACTAGCTCCGGAGACCCAGTACTTC.

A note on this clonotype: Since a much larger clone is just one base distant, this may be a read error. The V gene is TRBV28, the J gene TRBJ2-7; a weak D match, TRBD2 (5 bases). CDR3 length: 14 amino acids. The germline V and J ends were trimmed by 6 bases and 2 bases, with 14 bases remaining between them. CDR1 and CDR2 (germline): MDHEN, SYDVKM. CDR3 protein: CASRAGGPPYEQYF. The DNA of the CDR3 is TGTGCCAGCAGGGCAGGAGGACCCCCCTACGAGCAGTACTTC.

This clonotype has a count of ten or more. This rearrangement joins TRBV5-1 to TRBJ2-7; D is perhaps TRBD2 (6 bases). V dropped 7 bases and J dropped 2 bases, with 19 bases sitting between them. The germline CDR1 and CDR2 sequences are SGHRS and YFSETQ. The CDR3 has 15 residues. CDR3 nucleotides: TGCGCCAGCGCTACCGGCACCGGGGGAGCCTACGAGCAGTACTTC. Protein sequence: CASATGTGGAYEQYF.

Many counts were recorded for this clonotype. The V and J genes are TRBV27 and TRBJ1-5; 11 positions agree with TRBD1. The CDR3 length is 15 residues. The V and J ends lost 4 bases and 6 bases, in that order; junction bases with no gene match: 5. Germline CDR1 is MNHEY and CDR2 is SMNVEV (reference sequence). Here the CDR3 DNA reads TGTGCCAGCAGTTCAGGACAGGGGGCGTTTCAGCCCCAGCATTTT. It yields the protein CASSSGQGAFQPQHF.

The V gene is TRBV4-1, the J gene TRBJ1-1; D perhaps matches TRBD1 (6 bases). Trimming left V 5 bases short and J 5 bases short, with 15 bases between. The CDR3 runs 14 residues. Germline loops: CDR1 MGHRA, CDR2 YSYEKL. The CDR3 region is CASSTTGLRTEAFF. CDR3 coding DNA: TGCGCCAGCAGCACAACAGGGCTGCGGACTGAAGCTTTCTTT.

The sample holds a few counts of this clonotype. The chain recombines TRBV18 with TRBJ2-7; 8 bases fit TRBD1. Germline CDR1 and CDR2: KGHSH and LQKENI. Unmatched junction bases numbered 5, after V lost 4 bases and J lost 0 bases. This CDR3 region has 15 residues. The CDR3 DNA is TGTGCCAGCTCACAGGACAGGGTCAACTCCTACGAGCAGTACTTC. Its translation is CASSQDRVNSYEQYF.

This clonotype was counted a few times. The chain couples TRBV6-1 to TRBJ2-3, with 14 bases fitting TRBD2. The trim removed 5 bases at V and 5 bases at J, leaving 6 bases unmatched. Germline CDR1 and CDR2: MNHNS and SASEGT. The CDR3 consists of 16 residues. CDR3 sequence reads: CASSTGTSGRVDTQYF. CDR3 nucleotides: TGTGCCAGCAGTACCGGGACTAGCGGGAGAGTAGATACGCAGTATTTT.

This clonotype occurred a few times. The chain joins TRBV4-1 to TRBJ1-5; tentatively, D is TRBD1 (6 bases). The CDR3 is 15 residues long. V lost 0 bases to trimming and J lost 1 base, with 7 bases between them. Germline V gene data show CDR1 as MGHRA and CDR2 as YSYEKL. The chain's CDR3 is CASSQEGTSNQPQHF. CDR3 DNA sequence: TGCGCCAGCAGCCAAGAGGGGACAAGCAATCAGCCCCAGCATTTT.

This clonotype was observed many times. The DNA of the CDR3 is TGTGCCAGCAGCGACAGGGTTCAAAACTATGGCTACACCTTC. It encodes CASSDRVQNYGYTF. V and J are TRBV11-1 and TRBJ1-2; 7 bases are shared with TRBD1. The V gene's germline CDR1 is SGHAT and CDR2 FQDESV (reference sequence). Losses at the gene ends were 5 bases for V and 2 bases for J; bases not matched to a gene: 5. The CDR3 is 14 amino acids.

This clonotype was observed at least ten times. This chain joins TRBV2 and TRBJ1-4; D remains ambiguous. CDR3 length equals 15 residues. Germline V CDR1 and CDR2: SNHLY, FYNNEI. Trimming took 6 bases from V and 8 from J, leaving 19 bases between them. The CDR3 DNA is TGTGCCAGCAGGGCCACCCGATGGATAGACGAAAAACTGTTTTTT. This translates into CASRATRWIDEKLFF.

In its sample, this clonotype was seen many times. The CDR3 here is CASSPTRGAGDEQFF. The CDR3 DNA reads TGTGCCAGCAGCCCAACGAGAGGAGCGGGAGATGAGCAGTTCTTC. This rearrangement joins TRBV7-2 to TRBJ2-1; 8 nucleotides align to TRBD2. Germline CDR1 is SGHTA and CDR2 is FQGNSA. The CDR3 runs 15 residues. Trimming at V came to 5 bases and at J to 8 bases, leaving 11 bases not matched to a gene.

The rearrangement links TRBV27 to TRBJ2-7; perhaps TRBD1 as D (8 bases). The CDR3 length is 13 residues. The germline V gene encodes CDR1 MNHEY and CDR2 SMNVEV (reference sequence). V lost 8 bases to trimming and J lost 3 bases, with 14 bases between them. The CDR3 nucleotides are TGTGCCAGCGGACACAGGGGGGGCTACGAGCAGTACTTC. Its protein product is CASGHRGGYEQYF.

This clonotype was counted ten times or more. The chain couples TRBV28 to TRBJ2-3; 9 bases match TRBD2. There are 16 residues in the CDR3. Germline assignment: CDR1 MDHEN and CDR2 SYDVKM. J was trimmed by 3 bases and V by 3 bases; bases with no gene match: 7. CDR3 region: CASSFGGRAGTDTQYF. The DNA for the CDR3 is TGTGCCAGCAGTTTTGGCGGGAGGGCCGGTACAGATACGCAGTATTTT.

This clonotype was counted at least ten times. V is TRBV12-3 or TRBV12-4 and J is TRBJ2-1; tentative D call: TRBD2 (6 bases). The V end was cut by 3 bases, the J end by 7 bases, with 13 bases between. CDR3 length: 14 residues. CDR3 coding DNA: TGTGCCAGCAGTTTGCGCGCGGGACTGAATGAGCAGTTCTTC. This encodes CASSLRAGLNEQFF.

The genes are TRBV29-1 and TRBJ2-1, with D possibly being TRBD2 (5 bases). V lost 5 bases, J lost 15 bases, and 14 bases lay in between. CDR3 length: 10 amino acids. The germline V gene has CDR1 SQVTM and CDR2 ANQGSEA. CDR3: CSVRGKDRFF. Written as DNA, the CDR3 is TGCAGCGTTCGGGGTAAAGATCGGTTCTTC.